A single sample gave rise to the 7 T cell receptor beta chains below, sequenced in a study of CD8+ T cells in alopecia areata. The treatment: oral pan-JAK inhibitor, 5-10 mg twice daily. RNA was isolated and reverse transcribed to cDNA, the sequencing template. The table came from immunoSEQ multiplex PCR; TCRdb's copy has only in-frame clones and leaves some out. The table includes 150,000 to 200,000 clones, roughly 60% detected once. The source material was CD4+ T cells sorted from blood, sampled at week 24, from a patient treated with tofacitinib. The receptors stem from a human donor with alopecia areata.

The chain has TRBV9 and TRBJ2-1, with 12 bases fitting TRBD1. The germline gives CDR1 SGDLS, CDR2 YYNGEE. J lost 5 bases, V lost 3 bases, and 9 bases had no gene match. The CDR3 has 17 amino acids. The CDR3 sequence is CASSARPGQGAHNEQFF. As DNA, the CDR3 is TGTGCCAGCAGCGCGAGGCCGGGACAGGGGGCGCACAATGAGCAGTTCTTC. Using reference TRBV9 and TRBJ2-1 for the parts outside the CDR3, the full variable domain is DSGVTQTPKHLITATGQRVTLRCSPRSGDLSVYWYQQSLDQGLQFLIQYYNGEERAKGNILERFSAQQFPDLHSELNLSSLELGDSALYFCASSARPGQGAHNEQFFGPGTRLTVL.

V is TRBV2 and J is TRBJ2-4, with D possibly called TRBD1 or TRBD2 (6 bases each). Germline V gives CDR1 SNHLY, CDR2 FYNNEI. The V gene lost 4 bases and the J gene lost 3 bases, with 25 bases spanning the gap. This CDR3 has 19 residues. CDR3 residues: CASSARLWGAGQDKNIQYF. The CDR3 bases are TGTGCCAGCAGTGCCCGTCTATGGGGGGCAGGTCAAGACAAAAACATTCAGTACTTC.

The rearrangement links TRBV2 to TRBJ1-1, with D unresolved. The V and J ends lost 7 bases and 6 bases respectively, with 12 bases between them. Germline CDR1 is SNHLY and CDR2 is FYNNEI. This CDR3 is built from 12 residues. The CDR3, as DNA: TGTGCCAGCACGGGGAATTTGCCTGAAGCTTTCTTT. It specifies CASTGNLPEAFF.

The chain recombines TRBV27 with TRBJ1-4; TRBD1 might be the D (6 bases). Germline V lookup: CDR1 MNHEY, CDR2 SMNVEV (reference sequence). V lost 6 bases to trimming and J lost 10 bases, with 21 bases between them. The CDR3 spans 15 residues. For the CDR3, the DNA is TGTGCCAGCAGCGTTACAGGGAAGCCTTTGCGAAAACTGTTTTTT. This translates into CASSVTGKPLRKLFF.

The chain combines TRBV6-6 with TRBJ2-4; the D call may be TRBD1 or TRBD2 (5 bases each). Trimming pared 6 bases from V and 9 bases from J, leaving 18 bases between. CDR3 length: 14 amino acids. Per germline, CDR1 MNHNY and CDR2 SVGAGI (reference sequence). The CDR3 region is CASRPGTGVGIQYF. CDR3 in DNA: TGTGCCAGCAGACCAGGGACGGGTGTAGGCATTCAGTACTTC.

The V call is TRBV27, the J call TRBJ2-3; 11 positions match TRBD2. CDR1 and CDR2 (germline): MNHEY, SMNVEV (reference sequence). CDR3 length equals 20 residues. V shed 2 bases, J shed 8 bases, and the junction held 21 bases outside the gene matches. This CDR3 is CASSLRNWVAGGQSVVTQYF. CDR3 nucleotide sequence: TGTGCCAGCAGTTTAAGAAACTGGGTAGCGGGGGGGCAATCGGTTGTTACGCAGTATTTT.

The rearrangement joins TRBV30 to TRBJ1-5; TRBD1 matches at 12 bases. Germline V gives CDR1 GTSNPN, CDR2 SVGIG (reference sequence). Germline trimming cut 3 bases from V and 6 bases from J; bases unmatched to any gene: 6. This CDR3 contains 15 residues. As DNA, the CDR3 is TGTGCCTGGAGCTCGGGACAGGGGGCAGGTCAGCCCCAGCATTTT. It encodes CAWSSGQGAGQPQHF.